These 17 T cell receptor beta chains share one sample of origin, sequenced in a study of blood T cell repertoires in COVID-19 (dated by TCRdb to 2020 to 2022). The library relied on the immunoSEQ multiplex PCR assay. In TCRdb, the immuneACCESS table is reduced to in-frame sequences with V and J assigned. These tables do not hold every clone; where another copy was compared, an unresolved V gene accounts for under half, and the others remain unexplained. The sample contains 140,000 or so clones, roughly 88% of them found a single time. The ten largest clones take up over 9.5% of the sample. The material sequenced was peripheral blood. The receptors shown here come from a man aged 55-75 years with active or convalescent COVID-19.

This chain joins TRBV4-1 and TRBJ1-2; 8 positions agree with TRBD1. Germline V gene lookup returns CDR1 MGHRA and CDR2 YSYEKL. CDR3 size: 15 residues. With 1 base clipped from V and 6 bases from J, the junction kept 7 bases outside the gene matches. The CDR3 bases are TGCGCCAGCAGCCAAGCTGGACAGGGCGGCAATGGCTACACCTTC. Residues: CASSQAGQGGNGYTF.

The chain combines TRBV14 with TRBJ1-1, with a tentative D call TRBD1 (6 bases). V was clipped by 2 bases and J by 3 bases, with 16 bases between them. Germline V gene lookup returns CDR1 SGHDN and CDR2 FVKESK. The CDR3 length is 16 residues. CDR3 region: CASSQLGGVEDTEAFF. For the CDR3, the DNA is TGTGCCAGCAGCCAACTAGGGGGAGTAGAGGACACTGAAGCTTTCTTT.

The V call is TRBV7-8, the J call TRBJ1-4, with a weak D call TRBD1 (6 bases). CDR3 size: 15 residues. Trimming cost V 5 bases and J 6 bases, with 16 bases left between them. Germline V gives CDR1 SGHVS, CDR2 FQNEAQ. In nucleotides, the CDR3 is TGTGCCAGCAGCCGGGGGCGGGGTCCCGATGAAAAACTGTTTTTT. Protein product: CASSRGRGPDEKLFF. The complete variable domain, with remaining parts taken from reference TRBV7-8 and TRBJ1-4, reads GAGVSQSPRYKVAKRGQDVALRCDPISGHVSLFWYQQALGQGPEFLTYFQNEAQLDKSGLPSDRFFAERPEGSVSTLKIQRTQQEDSAVYLCASSRGRGPDEKLFFGSGTQLSVL.

The CDR3 protein is CASRSSGSGSYEQYF. The DNA for the CDR3 is TGTGCCAGCAGGTCTAGCGGGAGCGGGTCCTACGAGCAGTACTTC. This rearrangement joins TRBV28 to TRBJ2-7; TRBD2 aligns across 10 bases. CDR3 length equals 15 residues. The junction had 6 bases not matched to a gene; V was cut back by 6 bases and J by 1 base. The germline V gene has CDR1 MDHEN and CDR2 SYDVKM.

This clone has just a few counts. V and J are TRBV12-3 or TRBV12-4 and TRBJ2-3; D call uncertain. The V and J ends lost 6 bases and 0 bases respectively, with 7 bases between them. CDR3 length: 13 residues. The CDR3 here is CASRTRSTDTQYF. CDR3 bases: TGTGCCAGCAGGACACGTAGCACAGATACGCAGTATTTT.

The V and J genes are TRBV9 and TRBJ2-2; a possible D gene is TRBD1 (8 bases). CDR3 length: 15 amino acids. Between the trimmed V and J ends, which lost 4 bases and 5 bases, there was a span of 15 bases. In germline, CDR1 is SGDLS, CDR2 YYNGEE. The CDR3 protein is CASSLTGEGTGELFF. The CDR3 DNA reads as TGTGCCAGCAGCCTGACAGGGGAGGGAACCGGGGAGCTGTTTTTT.

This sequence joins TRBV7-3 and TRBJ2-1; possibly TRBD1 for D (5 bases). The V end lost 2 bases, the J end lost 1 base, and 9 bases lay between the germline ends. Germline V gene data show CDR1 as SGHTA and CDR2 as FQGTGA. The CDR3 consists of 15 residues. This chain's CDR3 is CASSLRGASYNEQFF. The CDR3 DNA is TGTGCCAGCAGCTTACGTGGGGCATCCTACAATGAGCAGTTCTTC. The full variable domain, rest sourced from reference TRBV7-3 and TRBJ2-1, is GAGVSQTPSNKVTEKGKYVELRCDPISGHTALYWYRQSLGQGPEFLIYFQGTGAADDSGLPNDRFFAVRPEGSVSTLKIQRTERGDSAVYLCASSLRGASYNEQFFGPGTRLTVL.

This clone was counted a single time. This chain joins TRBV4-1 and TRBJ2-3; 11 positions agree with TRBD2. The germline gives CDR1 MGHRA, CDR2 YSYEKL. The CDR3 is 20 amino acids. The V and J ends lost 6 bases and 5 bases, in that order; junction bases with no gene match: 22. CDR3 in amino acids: CASREREQGFSGRAKDTQYF. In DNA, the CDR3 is TGCGCCAGCAGGGAGAGGGAACAGGGTTTTAGCGGGAGGGCCAAAGATACGCAGTATTTT.

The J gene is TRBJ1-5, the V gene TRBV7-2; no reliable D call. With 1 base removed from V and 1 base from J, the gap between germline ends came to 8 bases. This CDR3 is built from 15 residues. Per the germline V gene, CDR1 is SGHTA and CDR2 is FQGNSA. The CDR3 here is CASSLGSASNQPQHF. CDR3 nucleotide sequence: TGTGCCAGCAGCTTAGGCAGCGCAAGCAATCAGCCCCAGCATTTT.

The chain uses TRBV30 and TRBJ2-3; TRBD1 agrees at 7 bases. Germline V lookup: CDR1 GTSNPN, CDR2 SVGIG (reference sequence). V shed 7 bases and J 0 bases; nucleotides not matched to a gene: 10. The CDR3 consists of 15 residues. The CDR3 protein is CASNLGTVSTDTQYF. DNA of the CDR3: TGTGCCTCAAATCTCGGGACAGTTAGCACAGATACGCAGTATTTT.

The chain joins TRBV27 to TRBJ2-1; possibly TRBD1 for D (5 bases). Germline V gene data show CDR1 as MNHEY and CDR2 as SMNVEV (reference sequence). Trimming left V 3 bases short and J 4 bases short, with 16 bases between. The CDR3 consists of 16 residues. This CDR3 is CASSLGSRTPYNEQFF. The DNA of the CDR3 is TGTGCCAGCAGTTTGGGATCCAGGACACCGTACAATGAGCAGTTCTTC.

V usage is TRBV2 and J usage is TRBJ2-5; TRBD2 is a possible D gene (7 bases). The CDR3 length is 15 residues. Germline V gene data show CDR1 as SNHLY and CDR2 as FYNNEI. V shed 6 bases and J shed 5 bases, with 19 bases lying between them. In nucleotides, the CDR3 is TGTGCCAGCAGCCGCAGGGGAAGGGGAGGGGAGACCCAGTACTTC. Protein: CASSRRGRGGETQYF.

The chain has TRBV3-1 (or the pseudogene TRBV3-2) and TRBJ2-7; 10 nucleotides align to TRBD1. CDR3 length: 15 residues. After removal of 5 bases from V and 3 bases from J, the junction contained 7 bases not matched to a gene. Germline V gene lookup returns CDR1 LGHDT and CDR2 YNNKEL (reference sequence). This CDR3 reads CASSKPGTGVYEQYF. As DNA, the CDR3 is TGTGCCAGCAGCAAACCCGGGACAGGGGTCTACGAGCAGTACTTC.

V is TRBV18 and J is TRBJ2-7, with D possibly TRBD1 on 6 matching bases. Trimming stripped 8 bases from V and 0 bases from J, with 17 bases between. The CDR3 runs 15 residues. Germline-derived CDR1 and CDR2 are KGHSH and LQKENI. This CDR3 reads CASGLGGTSSYEQYF. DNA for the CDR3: TGTGCCAGCGGCCTAGGGGGTACTAGCTCCTACGAGCAGTACTTC.

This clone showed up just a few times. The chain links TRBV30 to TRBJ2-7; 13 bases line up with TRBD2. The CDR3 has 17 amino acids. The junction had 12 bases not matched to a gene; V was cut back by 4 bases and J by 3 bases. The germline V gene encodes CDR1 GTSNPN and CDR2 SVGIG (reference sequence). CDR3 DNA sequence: TGTGCCTGGAATTCCGGCAGGACTAGCGGGAGTATCTACGAGCAGTACTTC. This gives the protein CAWNSGRTSGSIYEQYF.

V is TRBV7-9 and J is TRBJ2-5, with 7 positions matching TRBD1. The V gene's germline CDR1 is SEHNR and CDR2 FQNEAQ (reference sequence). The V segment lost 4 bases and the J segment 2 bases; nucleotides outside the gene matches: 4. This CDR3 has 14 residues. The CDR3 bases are TGTGCCAGCAGCTCACAGGGGCGGCAAGAGACCCAGTACTTC. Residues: CASSSQGRQETQYF.

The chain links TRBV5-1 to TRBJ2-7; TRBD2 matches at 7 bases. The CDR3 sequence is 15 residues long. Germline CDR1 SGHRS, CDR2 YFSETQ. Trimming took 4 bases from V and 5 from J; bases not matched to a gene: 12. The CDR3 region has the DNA TGCGCCAGCAGCCACCCGGGAGGCCCTCTGAACGAGCAGTACTTC. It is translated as CASSHPGGPLNEQYF.